A selection of T cell receptor beta chains follows, all from one sample in a study of shared clonotypes between healthy human individuals. Repertoires were generated with immunoSEQ multiplex PCR, while TCRdb's copy carries only in-frame clones and drops some. This table holds around 2.5 million clones, over 85% found once. Sequencing was performed on naive CD4+ T cells from PBMCs. Receptor source: a man aged 18-30 years in good health. Some clones in this sample may be carry-over from other donors' samples. The CDR3 runs from the conserved cysteine through the conserved F or W. Fields, in order: clone size, V gene, J gene, CDR3 length, D gene, CDR3 DNA, CDR3 protein. The D gene is left open where the match is weak. Part of the rows lack a size; the others show once, few, many or a class for expanded clones.

clone_size: -; v_call: TRBV10-3; j_call: TRBJ1-4; cdr3_length: 13; d_call: -; cdr3_nt: TGTGCCACGCGTACCAGGGCCCAAGAAAAACTGTTTTTT; cdr3_aa: CATRTRAQEKLFF
clone_size: -; v_call: TRBV6-1; j_call: TRBJ1-5; cdr3_length: 13; d_call: -; cdr3_nt: TGTGCCAGCAGTAGTTCGCAGTGGCAGCCCCAGCATTTT; cdr3_aa: CASSSSQWQPQHF
clone_size: few; v_call: TRBV19; j_call: TRBJ2-7; cdr3_length: 10; d_call: -; cdr3_nt: TGTGCCAGTAGAGAGGGCGAGCAGTACTTC; cdr3_aa: CASREGEQYF
clone_size: -; v_call: TRBV19; j_call: TRBJ2-3; cdr3_length: 14; d_call: -; cdr3_nt: TGTGCCAGTAGCTTCGACCGGGGCTCCTGGGGGCAGTATTTT; cdr3_aa: CASSFDRGSWGQYF
clone_size: -; v_call: TRBV6-1; j_call: TRBJ2-7; cdr3_length: 16; d_call: TRBD2; cdr3_nt: TGTGCCAGCAGTGAAGTTCTTATCGCGGGGGGATACGAGCAGTACTTC; cdr3_aa: CASSEVLIAGGYEQYF
clone_size: -; v_call: TRBV7-2; j_call: TRBJ2-1; cdr3_length: 18; d_call: TRBD2; cdr3_nt: TGTGCCAGCAGCTTCCGAGGGGGGCCGAGCGGGAGTCGGAATGAGCAGTTCTTC; cdr3_aa: CASSFRGGPSGSRNEQFF
clone_size: -; v_call: TRBV19; j_call: TRBJ2-7; cdr3_length: 14; d_call: TRBD1; cdr3_nt: TGTGCCAGTAGTGCCGGGACAGGGCGCTACGAGCAGTACTTC; cdr3_aa: CASSAGTGRYEQYF
clone_size: once; v_call: TRBV11-2; j_call: TRBJ1-5; cdr3_length: 17; d_call: -; cdr3_nt: TGTGCCAGCAGCTTAGATCAGGCCGGGTTCGGCAATCAGCCCCAGCATTTT; cdr3_aa: CASSLDQAGFGNQPQHF
clone_size: few; v_call: TRBV5-1; j_call: TRBJ1-1; cdr3_length: 13; d_call: -; cdr3_nt: TGCGCCAGCAGCGTACTCATGAACACTGAAGCTTTCTTT; cdr3_aa: CASSVLMNTEAFF
clone_size: -; v_call: TRBV6-5; j_call: TRBJ2-3; cdr3_length: 15; d_call: TRBD2; cdr3_nt: TGTGCCAGCAGTTACGCGGGGGTTTACACAGATACGCAGTATTTT; cdr3_aa: CASSYAGVYTDTQYF
clone_size: -; v_call: TRBV28; j_call: TRBJ1-5; cdr3_length: 14; d_call: -; cdr3_nt: TGTGCCAGCAGTGGGGGCCTCGGCAATCAGCCCCAGCATTTT; cdr3_aa: CASSGGLGNQPQHF
clone_size: -; v_call: TRBV19; j_call: TRBJ1-5; cdr3_length: 17; d_call: TRBD1; cdr3_nt: TGTGCCAGTAGAAGGCAGGGGGCCTCGCTGAGCAATCAGCCCCAGCATTTT; cdr3_aa: CASRRQGASLSNQPQHF
clone_size: -; v_call: TRBV19; j_call: TRBJ1-4; cdr3_length: 13; d_call: -; cdr3_nt: TGTGCCAGTAGTTACAACTCGGGGGAAAAACTGTTTTTT; cdr3_aa: CASSYNSGEKLFF
clone_size: -; v_call: TRBV28; j_call: TRBJ2-3; cdr3_length: 20; d_call: TRBD2; cdr3_nt: TGTGCCAGCAGTTTAAGGGACCCTAGGCTAGCGGGAACTAGGGCCGATACGCAGTATTTT; cdr3_aa: CASSLRDPRLAGTRADTQYF
clone_size: -; v_call: TRBV2; j_call: TRBJ2-1; cdr3_length: 15; d_call: -; cdr3_nt: TGTGCCAGCAGTGCTTTGCAGGCTGGCTACAATGAGCAGTTCTTC; cdr3_aa: CASSALQAGYNEQFF
clone_size: -; v_call: TRBV18; j_call: TRBJ1-5; cdr3_length: 13; d_call: -; cdr3_nt: TGTGCCAGCTCACCGAGCCAAAATCAGCCCCAGCATTTT; cdr3_aa: CASSPSQNQPQHF
clone_size: -; v_call: TRBV4-2; j_call: TRBJ2-2; cdr3_length: 16; d_call: -; cdr3_nt: TGTGCCAGCAGCCAAGGGGGGGCCTTCCTCACCGGGGAGCTGTTTTTT; cdr3_aa: CASSQGGAFLTGELFF
clone_size: -; v_call: TRBV15; j_call: TRBJ2-5; cdr3_length: 14; d_call: TRBD2; cdr3_nt: TGTGCCACCAGCAGAGAACTAGCGGAAGAGACCCAGTACTTC; cdr3_aa: CATSRELAEETQYF
clone_size: -; v_call: TRBV30; j_call: TRBJ2-5; cdr3_length: 15; d_call: TRBD2; cdr3_nt: TGTGCCTGGAGTCGTCTAGCGGGCCCACAAGAGACCCAGTACTTC; cdr3_aa: CAWSRLAGPQETQYF
clone_size: -; v_call: TRBV10-3; j_call: TRBJ2-3; cdr3_length: 18; d_call: TRBD2; cdr3_nt: TGTGCCATCAGTGTCGGTTTGAGGGAGGGCCGAGGGACAGATACGCAGTATTTT; cdr3_aa: CAISVGLREGRGTDTQYF
clone_size: once; v_call: TRBV28; j_call: TRBJ1-1; cdr3_length: 14; d_call: -; cdr3_nt: TGTGCCAGCAGTTTACCCCAGGGGCTCGGGGAAGCTTTCTTT; cdr3_aa: CASSLPQGLGEAFF
clone_size: -; v_call: TRBV29-1; j_call: TRBJ2-7; cdr3_length: 13; d_call: TRBD2; cdr3_nt: TGCAGCGTTGGGAATAGCGGGCCCTACGAGCAGTACTTC; cdr3_aa: CSVGNSGPYEQYF
clone_size: -; v_call: TRBV5-1; j_call: TRBJ1-4; cdr3_length: 15; d_call: -; cdr3_nt: TGCGCCAGCAGCTTGGTGGCAGACACAATGCAGAAACTGTTTTTT; cdr3_aa: CASSLVADTMQKLFF
clone_size: -; v_call: TRBV4-2; j_call: TRBJ2-2; cdr3_length: 15; d_call: -; cdr3_nt: TGTGCCAGCAATATACATAGTTTGAACACCGGGGAGCTGTTTTTT; cdr3_aa: CASNIHSLNTGELFF
clone_size: -; v_call: TRBV7-9; j_call: TRBJ2-7; cdr3_length: 12; d_call: TRBD1; cdr3_nt: TGTGCCAGCAGCTTAGACCAGGGACAGGGACACTTC; cdr3_aa: CASSLDQGQGHF
clone_size: -; v_call: TRBV27; j_call: TRBJ2-1; cdr3_length: 16; d_call: TRBD2; cdr3_nt: TGTGCCAGCTTCCCCGGGACTAGCGGGAGGTACAATGAGCAGTTCTTC; cdr3_aa: CASFPGTSGRYNEQFF
clone_size: -; v_call: TRBV18; j_call: TRBJ2-2; cdr3_length: 14; d_call: -; cdr3_nt: TGTGCCAGCTCACCAGTGGGCAACACCGGGGAGCTGTTTTTT; cdr3_aa: CASSPVGNTGELFF
clone_size: -; v_call: TRBV6-1; j_call: TRBJ2-7; cdr3_length: 13; d_call: -; cdr3_nt: TGTGCCAGCAGTGAATTTGGGGTAGGGGAGCAGTACTTC; cdr3_aa: CASSEFGVGEQYF
clone_size: few; v_call: TRBV9; j_call: TRBJ1-4; cdr3_length: 14; d_call: -; cdr3_nt: TGTGCCAGCAGCGTAGGGTCCTGGGGTGAAAAACTGTTTTTT; cdr3_aa: CASSVGSWGEKLFF
clone_size: -; v_call: TRBV5-6; j_call: TRBJ2-3; cdr3_length: 12; d_call: -; cdr3_nt: TGTGCCAGCAGCTGGGGGACAGATACGCAGTATTTT; cdr3_aa: CASSWGTDTQYF
clone_size: -; v_call: TRBV4-3; j_call: TRBJ1-3; cdr3_length: 15; d_call: -; cdr3_nt: TGCGCCAGCAGCACGACCGAGGGTCCTGGAAACACCATATATTTT; cdr3_aa: CASSTTEGPGNTIYF
clone_size: -; v_call: TRBV27; j_call: TRBJ2-1; cdr3_length: 14; d_call: -; cdr3_nt: TGTGCCAGCAGTTTAGTCGGGCTCAGCAATGAGCAGTTCTTC; cdr3_aa: CASSLVGLSNEQFF
clone_size: -; v_call: TRBV4-1; j_call: TRBJ2-3; cdr3_length: 16; d_call: -; cdr3_nt: TGCGCCAGCAGCCACCCCCTAGCGTCTGGCACAGATACGCAGTATTTT; cdr3_aa: CASSHPLASGTDTQYF
clone_size: -; v_call: TRBV28; j_call: TRBJ1-1; cdr3_length: 13; d_call: -; cdr3_nt: TGTGCCAGCAGCACACAGTTGTACACTGAAGCTTTCTTT; cdr3_aa: CASSTQLYTEAFF
clone_size: -; v_call: TRBV7-2; j_call: TRBJ2-1; cdr3_length: 15; d_call: TRBD2; cdr3_nt: TGTGCCAGCAGGATGACTAGCGGGATCTACAATGAGCAGTTCTTC; cdr3_aa: CASRMTSGIYNEQFF
clone_size: -; v_call: TRBV27; j_call: TRBJ1-5; cdr3_length: 16; d_call: -; cdr3_nt: TGTGCCAGCAGTTTAAGGGGCAGGGTGGGGGTACAGCCCCAGCATTTT; cdr3_aa: CASSLRGRVGVQPQHF
clone_size: -; v_call: TRBV9; j_call: TRBJ1-5; cdr3_length: 18; d_call: -; cdr3_nt: TGTGCCAGCAGCCCCGGGGATTGGGGGGGCAATAGGAATCAGCCCCAGCATTTT; cdr3_aa: CASSPGDWGGNRNQPQHF
clone_size: -; v_call: TRBV7-8; j_call: TRBJ2-7; cdr3_length: 17; d_call: TRBD2; cdr3_nt: TGTGCCAGCAGCTTAGGGCCTGCGCTAGCGGGGAATTACGAGCAGTACTTC; cdr3_aa: CASSLGPALAGNYEQYF
clone_size: -; v_call: TRBV6-1; j_call: TRBJ1-4; cdr3_length: 13; d_call: -; cdr3_nt: TGTGCCAGCCGGGACGGTGGGACAGAAAAACTGTTTTTT; cdr3_aa: CASRDGGTEKLFF
clone_size: -; v_call: TRBV11-2; j_call: TRBJ2-7; cdr3_length: 14; d_call: -; cdr3_nt: TGTGCCAGCAGCTTAGCCACGGGCTCCTACGAGCAGTACTTC; cdr3_aa: CASSLATGSYEQYF
clone_size: -; v_call: TRBV28; j_call: TRBJ2-5; cdr3_length: 14; d_call: TRBD1; cdr3_nt: TGTGCCAGCAGTTTAGACAGGGAAAGAGAGACCCAGTACTTC; cdr3_aa: CASSLDRERETQYF
clone_size: -; v_call: TRBV6-5; j_call: TRBJ2-1; cdr3_length: 15; d_call: -; cdr3_nt: TGTGCCAGCAGTTACCTGGACCTAAGGGGGAATGAGCAGTTCTTC; cdr3_aa: CASSYLDLRGNEQFF
clone_size: once; v_call: TRBV15; j_call: TRBJ2-1; cdr3_length: 16; d_call: TRBD2; cdr3_nt: TGTGCCACCAGCAGAGGAAGACTAGCGGGAGTCAATGAGCAGTTCTTC; cdr3_aa: CATSRGRLAGVNEQFF
clone_size: -; v_call: TRBV7-6; j_call: TRBJ2-7; cdr3_length: 14; d_call: TRBD1; cdr3_nt: TGTGCCAGCAGCTTAGAAGTCAGGGGGCGCGAGCAGTACTTC; cdr3_aa: CASSLEVRGREQYF
clone_size: -; v_call: TRBV28; j_call: TRBJ2-7; cdr3_length: 13; d_call: -; cdr3_nt: TGTGCCAGCAGCAAGCCGGGCCTCTTCGAGCAGTACTTC; cdr3_aa: CASSKPGLFEQYF
clone_size: -; v_call: TRBV7-2; j_call: TRBJ2-5; cdr3_length: 14; d_call: -; cdr3_nt: TGTGCCAGCAGCTTAGTTTCCTACCAAGAGACCCAGTACTTC; cdr3_aa: CASSLVSYQETQYF
clone_size: -; v_call: TRBV6-5; j_call: TRBJ2-7; cdr3_length: 14; d_call: TRBD1; cdr3_nt: TGTGCCAGCAGACGGGACAGGGGAAGCTACGAGCAGTACTTC; cdr3_aa: CASRRDRGSYEQYF
clone_size: -; v_call: TRBV7-9; j_call: TRBJ2-1; cdr3_length: 16; d_call: TRBD2; cdr3_nt: TGTGCCAGCAGCCGAAGGACTAGCGGGCCCTACAATGAGCAGTTCTTC; cdr3_aa: CASSRRTSGPYNEQFF
clone_size: -; v_call: TRBV27; j_call: TRBJ1-2; cdr3_length: 13; d_call: TRBD1; cdr3_nt: TGTGCCAGCAGTAGAAGACAGGGCGGTGGCTACACCTTC; cdr3_aa: CASSRRQGGGYTF
clone_size: -; v_call: TRBV5-1; j_call: TRBJ2-5; cdr3_length: 13; d_call: -; cdr3_nt: TGCGCCAGCAGCTTGAGCGTCCAAGAGACCCAGTACTTC; cdr3_aa: CASSLSVQETQYF
clone_size: -; v_call: TRBV30; j_call: TRBJ2-7; cdr3_length: 13; d_call: TRBD1; cdr3_nt: TGTGCCTGGAGTGTAGACAGGGGCTACGAGCAGTACTTC; cdr3_aa: CAWSVDRGYEQYF
clone_size: few; v_call: TRBV29-1; j_call: TRBJ2-2; cdr3_length: 12; d_call: -; cdr3_nt: TGCAGCGCCGTACTGGGGGCCGGGGAGCTGTTTTTT; cdr3_aa: CSAVLGAGELFF
clone_size: -; v_call: TRBV11-3; j_call: TRBJ1-1; cdr3_length: 13; d_call: -; cdr3_nt: TGTGCCAGCAGCTTAGGGGTGGTAGGTGAAGCTTTCTTT; cdr3_aa: CASSLGVVGEAFF
clone_size: -; v_call: TRBV7-3; j_call: TRBJ2-1; cdr3_length: 16; d_call: -; cdr3_nt: TGTGCCAGCAGCTCGGGGGTGGACAGCTCCTACAATGAGCAGTTCTTC; cdr3_aa: CASSSGVDSSYNEQFF
clone_size: -; v_call: TRBV2; j_call: TRBJ1-1; cdr3_length: 14; d_call: -; cdr3_nt: TGTGCCACCCGAGGTGTCCCCCAGGCGGCCGAAGCTTTCTTT; cdr3_aa: CATRGVPQAAEAFF